These 13 T cell receptor beta chains share one sample of origin, sequenced in a study of identical twins. TCRdb called the 5' RACE reads again in MiXCR, with one record for every CDR3 protein. In the table there are roughly 710,000 distinct CDR3 sequences, around 6.1% of which are singletons. Input material: naive T cells sorted from blood. The receptors derive from a man younger than 35 in good health.

This clonotype was observed many times. This chain joins TRBV29-1 and TRBJ1-2, with TRBD1 matching 10 bases. CDR1 is SQVTM and CDR2 is ANQGSEA in the germline V gene. This CDR3 has 14 residues. V was pared by 7 bases and J by 2 bases, with 7 bases of the junction left unmatched. CDR3 nucleotides: TGCAGCGCCACTCGGGACAGGGGAAACTATGGCTACACCTTC. It yields the protein CSATRDRGNYGYTF.

This clonotype came up a few times. The chain has TRBV15 and TRBJ2-1; TRBD2 is a possible D gene (6 bases). This CDR3 has 16 residues. The V end lost 5 bases, the J end lost 8 bases, and 22 bases lay between the germline ends. CDR1 is LNHNV and CDR2 is YYDKDF in the germline V gene (reference sequence). CDR3 residues: CATSPRAGLAPDEQFF. DNA for the CDR3: TGTGCCACCAGCCCACGAGCGGGTCTAGCGCCCGATGAGCAGTTCTTC.

This clonotype was recorded many times. V is TRBV9 and J is TRBJ2-7; D gene uncertain. Trimming left V 4 bases short and J 3 bases short, with 17 bases between. The germline gives CDR1 SGDLS, CDR2 YYNGEE. This CDR3 has 15 amino acids. DNA of the CDR3: TGTGCCAGCAGCCCTACTTCGAAGGCCCGCTACGAGCAGTACTTC. It yields the protein CASSPTSKARYEQYF.

This clonotype has a count of ten or more. The chain is built from TRBV27 and TRBJ1-1; no definite D call. The V gene lost 6 bases and the J gene lost 6 bases, with 17 bases spanning the gap. From germline, CDR1 is MNHEY and CDR2 SMNVEV (reference sequence). The CDR3 extends over 14 amino acids. DNA of the CDR3: TGTGCCAGCAGCGTCTTGGTTGGTATGGCTGAAGCTTTCTTT. It codes for CASSVLVGMAEAFF.

The V gene is TRBV10-3, the J gene TRBJ2-3; maybe TRBD2 (5 bases). Trimming took 6 bases from V and 2 from J, leaving 12 bases between them. In germline, CDR1 is ENHRY, CDR2 SYGVKD. The CDR3 is 14 residues long. The CDR3 bases are TGTGCCATCAGCCAGCGAGGGTTCACAGATACGCAGTATTTT. It encodes CAISQRGFTDTQYF.

This clonotype occurred a few times. The chain recombines TRBV6-5 with TRBJ2-3, with 7 positions matching TRBD2. Germline-derived CDR1 and CDR2 are MNHEY and SVGAGI. CDR3 length equals 15 residues. After removal of 2 bases from V and 0 bases from J, the junction contained 2 bases not matched to a gene. CDR3 in DNA: TGTGCCAGCAGTTACCGGGGGGACAGCACAGATACGCAGTATTTT. Translation gives CASSYRGDSTDTQYF.

This rearrangement joins TRBV9 to TRBJ2-1; D unclear. Germline loops: CDR1 SGDLS, CDR2 YYNGEE. Trimming removed 0 bases from V and 2 bases from J, with 9 bases in between. This CDR3 has 15 residues. The CDR3 reads CASSVEADPYNEQFF. For the CDR3, the DNA is TGTGCCAGCAGCGTAGAGGCAGACCCCTACAATGAGCAGTTCTTC.

A single count supports this clonotype. A read error is possible here, since a much larger clone lies one base away. Because it lacks the conserved phenylalanine or tryptophan at the end, this CDR3 is likely a read error. This sequence joins TRBV20-1 and TRBJ2-3, with D unclear. Trimming shortened V by 3 bases and J by 0 bases, and 13 bases separated the two germline ends. Germline CDR1 and CDR2: DFQATT and SNEGSKA (reference sequence). This CDR3 has 15 residues. CDR3 in DNA: TGCAGTGCTAGTATGGGCCTTCATAGCACAGATACGCAGTATCTT. Protein product: CSASMGLHSTDTQYL.

This clonotype was detected many times. The chain combines TRBV20-1 with TRBJ2-1; D is perhaps TRBD2 (6 bases). Germline CDR1 is DFQATT and CDR2 is SNEGSKA (reference sequence). V was trimmed by 1 base and J by 4 bases, leaving 26 bases between them. CDR3 length: 19 residues. The DNA of the CDR3 is TGCAGTGCTAGAGCCTCGTTGAGGGAGGTACTGCGAGTTTACAATGAGCAGTTCTTC. Its translation is CSARASLREVLRVYNEQFF.

The chain combines TRBV25-1 with TRBJ2-2, with D possibly called TRBD1 or TRBD2 (6 bases each). Between the trimmed V and J ends, which lost 3 bases and 5 bases, there was a span of 13 bases. CDR1 is MGHDK and CDR2 is SYGVNS in the germline V gene. CDR3 length equals 15 residues. CDR3: CASSDWRGVTGELFF. CDR3 nucleotide sequence: TGTGCCAGCAGTGATTGGAGGGGGGTAACCGGGGAGCTGTTTTTT.

The sample holds a few counts of this clonotype. The chain couples TRBV11-3 to TRBJ2-6; D perhaps matches TRBD1 (5 bases). The CDR3 contains 16 residues. Trimming left V 4 bases short and J 2 bases short, with 12 bases between. The germline V gene encodes CDR1 SGHNT and CDR2 YENEEA. The CDR3 region has the DNA TGTGCCAGCAGCTGGCTACCAGGGACTGGGGCCAACGTCCTGACTTTC. Amino acids: CASSWLPGTGANVLTF.

This clonotype was observed many times. The chain recombines TRBV28 with TRBJ2-1, with 12 bases aligning to TRBD2. The junction had 12 bases not matched to a gene; V was cut back by 8 bases and J by 7 bases. This CDR3 has 16 residues. The germline gives CDR1 MDHEN, CDR2 SYDVKM. Here the CDR3 DNA reads TGTGCCAGCCGACTCACCGGACTAGCGGGAAGGAATGAGCAGTTCTTC. Protein: CASRLTGLAGRNEQFF.

This sequence joins TRBV12-3 or TRBV12-4 and TRBJ2-1; D possibly corresponds to TRBD2 (6 bases). V lost 7 bases to trimming and J lost 6 bases, with 10 bases between them. CDR3 length equals 12 residues. Here the CDR3 DNA reads TGTGCCAGCACTGGAGGGTCCAATGAGCAGTTCTTC. It codes for CASTGGSNEQFF.